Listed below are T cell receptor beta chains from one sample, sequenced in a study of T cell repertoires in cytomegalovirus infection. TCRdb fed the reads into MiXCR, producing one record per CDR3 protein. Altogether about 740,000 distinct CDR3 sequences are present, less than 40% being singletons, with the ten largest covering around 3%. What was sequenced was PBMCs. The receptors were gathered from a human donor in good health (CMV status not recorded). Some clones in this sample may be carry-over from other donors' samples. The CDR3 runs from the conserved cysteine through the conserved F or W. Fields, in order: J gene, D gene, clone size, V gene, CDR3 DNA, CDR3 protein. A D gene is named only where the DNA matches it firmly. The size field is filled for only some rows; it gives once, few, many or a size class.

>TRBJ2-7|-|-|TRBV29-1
TGCAGCGGGAACAAGGGGGAAGGCGAGCAGTACTTC
CSGNKGEGEQYF
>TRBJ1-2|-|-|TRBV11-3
TGTGCCAGCGGCCCTCTACACGGCTACACCTTC
CASGPLHGYTF
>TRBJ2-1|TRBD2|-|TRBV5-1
TGCGCCAGCAGCGAAGGGACTAGCGAGACCAATGAGCAGTTCTTC
CASSEGTSETNEQFF
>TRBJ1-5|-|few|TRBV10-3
TGTGCCATCAGTGAGTCCAGCTTACTACCCCAGCATTTT
CAISESSLLPQHF
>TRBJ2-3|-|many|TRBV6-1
TGTGCCAGCAGTTATGGGAACGGCCCACAGGATACGCAGTATTTT
CASSYGNGPQDTQYF
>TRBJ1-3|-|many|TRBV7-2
TGTGCCAGCAGCTTAACCCCGGCGGGGCAGCTCTCTGGAAACACCATATATTTT
CASSLTPAGQLSGNTIYF
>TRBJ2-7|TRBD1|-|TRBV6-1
TGTGCCAGCAGTGAAGGCCGGGACAGGGTACACTACGAGCAGTACTTC
CASSEGRDRVHYEQYF
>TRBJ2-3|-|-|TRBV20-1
TGCAGTGCTAGCCCCACAGATACGCAGTATTTT
CSASPTDTQYF
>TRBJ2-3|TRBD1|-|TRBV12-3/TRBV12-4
TGTGCCAGCACGGGACAGGGGTCAGATACGCAGTATTTT
CASTGQGSDTQYF
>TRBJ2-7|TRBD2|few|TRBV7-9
TGTGCCAGCAGCTTAGAGGCTAGCGGGCCGACCTACGAGCAGTACTTC
CASSLEASGPTYEQYF
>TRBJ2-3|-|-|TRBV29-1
TGCAGCGTGGGGATTACAGATACGCAGTATTTT
CSVGITDTQYF
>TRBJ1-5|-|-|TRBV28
TGTGCCAGCAGTTTACTAATCAGGCCCCAGCATTTT
CASSLLIRPQHF
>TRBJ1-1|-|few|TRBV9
TGTGCCAGCAGCGTGGGACATTCGGACACTGAAGCTTTCTTT
CASSVGHSDTEAFF
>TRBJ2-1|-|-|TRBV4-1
TGCGCCAGCAGCTTGACTAGTGCCAATGAGCAGTTCTTC
CASSLTSANEQFF
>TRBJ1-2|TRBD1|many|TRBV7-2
TGTGCCAGCAGCCGCAGAAGACAGGGGGCTTCCTATGGCTACACCTTC
CASSRRRQGASYGYTF
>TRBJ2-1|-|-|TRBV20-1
TGCAGTGCTGTGCAGACGCTAACAGGATACAATGAGCAGTTCTTC
CSAVQTLTGYNEQFF
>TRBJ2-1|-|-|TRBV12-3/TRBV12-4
TGTGCCAGCGTACCGGGGGCAGGGTACAATGAGCAGTTCTTC
CASVPGAGYNEQFF
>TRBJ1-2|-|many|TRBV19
TGTGCCAGTAGGGAGGGGCGCGGCTATGGCTACACCTTC
CASREGRGYGYTF
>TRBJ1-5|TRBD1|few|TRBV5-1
TGCGCCAGCAGCACTGGACAGGACAATCAGCCCCAGCATTTT
CASSTGQDNQPQHF
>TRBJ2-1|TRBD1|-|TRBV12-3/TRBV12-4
TGTGCCAGCAGATACGACAGGGAGACCTACAATGAGCAGTTCTTC
CASRYDRETYNEQFF
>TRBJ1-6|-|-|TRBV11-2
TGTGCCAGCAGCTACTCTAGCTCCTATAATTCACCCCTCCACTTT
CASSYSSSYNSPLHF
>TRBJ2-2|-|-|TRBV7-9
TGTGCCAGCAGTGTAGTGGCCCGATCGGGCACCGGGGAGCTGTTTTTT
CASSVVARSGTGELFF
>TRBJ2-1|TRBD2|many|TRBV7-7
TGTGCTAGCAGCTTATCGGGAGGACACAATGAGCAGTTCTTC
CASSLSGGHNEQFF
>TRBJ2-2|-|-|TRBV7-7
TGTGCTAGCAGCTCCCACCCAGGAGACTCTATATCTAATAACACCGGGGAGCTGTTTTTT
CASSSHPGDSISNNTGELFF
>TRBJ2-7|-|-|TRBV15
TGTGCCACCAGCAGAGATTATTGGGGATCCTACGAGCAGTACTTC
CATSRDYWGSYEQYF
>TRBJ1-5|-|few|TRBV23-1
TGCGCCAGCAGTCAATCGGCCAATCAGCCCCAGCATTTT
CASSQSANQPQHF
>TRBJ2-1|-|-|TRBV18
TGTGCCAGCTCATCCGGGGGTTGGGTGCAGTTCTTC
CASSSGGWVQFF
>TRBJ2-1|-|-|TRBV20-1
TGCAGTGCTAGAGAGGAGGACAATGAGCAGTTCTTC
CSAREEDNEQFF
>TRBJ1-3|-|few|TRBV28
TGTGCCAGCAGTCTCCTGATCGGGGCAACTGCTGGAAACACCATATATTTT
CASSLLIGATAGNTIYF
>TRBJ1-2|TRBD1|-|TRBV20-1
TGCAGTGCGAGGGACAGGGGGACCACCTTC
CSARDRGTTF
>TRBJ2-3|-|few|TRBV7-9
TGTGCCAGCAGCCCAGAGACAGATACGCAGTATTTT
CASSPETDTQYF
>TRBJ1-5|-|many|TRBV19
TGTGCCAGTAGTTGGGCAGGTGATCAGCCCCAGCATTTT
CASSWAGDQPQHF